Included here is one T cell receptor (beta chain) sequence, with context. The entry originates in a study of CD8 T cells in Susac syndrome. From blood CD8+ and CD4+ T cells, TCR beta sequences were generated. An amount of RNA that ranged from 0.5 to 1 ug was reverse transcribed with random hexamers. TCRdb re-called the immunoSEQ multiplex PCR reads with MiXCR, one entry per CDR3 protein. Found here are 70,000 or so distinct CDR3 sequences, 85% to 95% of them singletons; the top ten hold roughly 0.24%. This receptor was obtained from a human donor in good health. Sample: CD8+ T cells from PBMCs.

The CDR3 loop reads CASSPGQTTYGYTF. CDR3 in DNA: TGTGCCAGCAGCCCGGGACAGACTACCTATGGCTACACCTTC. The rearrangement uses TRBV9 and TRBJ1-2, with 7 bases fitting TRBD1. With V trimmed by 4 bases and J by 4 bases, 7 bases remained unmatched. Germline CDR1 SGDLS, CDR2 YYNGEE. The CDR3 is 14 residues long.